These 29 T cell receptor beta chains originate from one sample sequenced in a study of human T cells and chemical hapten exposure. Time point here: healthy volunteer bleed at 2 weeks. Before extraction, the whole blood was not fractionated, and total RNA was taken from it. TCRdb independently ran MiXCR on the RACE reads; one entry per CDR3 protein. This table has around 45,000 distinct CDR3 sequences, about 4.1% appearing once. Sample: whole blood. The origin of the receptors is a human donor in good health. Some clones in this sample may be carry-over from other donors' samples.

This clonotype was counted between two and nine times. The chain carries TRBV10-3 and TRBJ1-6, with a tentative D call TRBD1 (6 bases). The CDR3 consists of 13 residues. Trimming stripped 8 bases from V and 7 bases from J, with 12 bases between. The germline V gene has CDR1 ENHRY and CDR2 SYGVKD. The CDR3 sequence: CAIGTNRNSPLHF. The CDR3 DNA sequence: TGTGCCATCGGGACAAATAGGAATTCACCCCTCCACTTT.

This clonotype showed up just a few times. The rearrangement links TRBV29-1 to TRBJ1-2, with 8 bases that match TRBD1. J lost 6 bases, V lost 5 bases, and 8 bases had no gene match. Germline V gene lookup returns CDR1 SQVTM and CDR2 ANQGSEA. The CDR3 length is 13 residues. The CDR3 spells CSVRVQGQDGYTF. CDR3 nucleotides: TGCAGCGTTCGGGTCCAGGGACAGGATGGCTACACCTTC.

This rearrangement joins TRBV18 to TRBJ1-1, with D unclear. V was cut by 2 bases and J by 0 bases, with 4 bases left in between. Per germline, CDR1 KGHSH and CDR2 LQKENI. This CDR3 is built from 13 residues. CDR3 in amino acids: CASSPIVNTEAFF. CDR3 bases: TGTGCCAGCTCACCAATTGTGAACACTGAAGCTTTCTTT.

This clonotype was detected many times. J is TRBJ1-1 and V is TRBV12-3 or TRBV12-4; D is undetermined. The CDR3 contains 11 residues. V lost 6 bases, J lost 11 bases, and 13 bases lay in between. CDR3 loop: CASSLTSRAFF. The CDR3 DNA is TGTGCCAGCAGCCTGACAAGTCGGGCTTTCTTT.

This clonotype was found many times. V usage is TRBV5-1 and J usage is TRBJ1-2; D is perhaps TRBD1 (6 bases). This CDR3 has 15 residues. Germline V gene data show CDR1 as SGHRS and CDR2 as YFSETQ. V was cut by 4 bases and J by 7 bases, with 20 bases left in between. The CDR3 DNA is TGCGCCAGCAGCCCGGAGGGTCTCGGGGGCATTGGCTACACCTTC. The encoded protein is CASSPEGLGGIGYTF.

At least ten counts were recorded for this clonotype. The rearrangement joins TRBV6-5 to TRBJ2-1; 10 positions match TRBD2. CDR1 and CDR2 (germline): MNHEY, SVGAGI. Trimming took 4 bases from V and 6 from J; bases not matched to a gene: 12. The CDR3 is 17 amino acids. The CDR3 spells CASSFGLAAPGANEQFF. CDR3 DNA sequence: TGTGCCAGCAGTTTTGGACTAGCGGCCCCGGGGGCCAATGAGCAGTTCTTC.

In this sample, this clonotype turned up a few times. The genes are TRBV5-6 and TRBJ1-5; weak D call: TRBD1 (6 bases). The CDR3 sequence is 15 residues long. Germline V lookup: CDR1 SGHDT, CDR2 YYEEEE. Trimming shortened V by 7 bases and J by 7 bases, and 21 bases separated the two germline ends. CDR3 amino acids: CASSMGPRGGQPQHF. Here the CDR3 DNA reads TGTGCCAGCTCCATGGGACCCAGGGGCGGGCAGCCCCAGCATTTT.

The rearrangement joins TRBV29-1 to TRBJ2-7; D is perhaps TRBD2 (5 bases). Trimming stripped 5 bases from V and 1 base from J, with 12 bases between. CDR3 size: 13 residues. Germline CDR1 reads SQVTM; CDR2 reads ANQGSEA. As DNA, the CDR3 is TGCAGCGTTCAGCGGTCCGATTCCTACGAGCAGTACTTC. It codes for CSVQRSDSYEQYF.

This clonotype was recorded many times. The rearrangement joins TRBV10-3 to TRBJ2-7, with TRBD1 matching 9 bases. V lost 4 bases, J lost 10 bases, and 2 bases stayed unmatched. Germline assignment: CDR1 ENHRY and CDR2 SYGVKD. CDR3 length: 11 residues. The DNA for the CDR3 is TGTGCCATCAGTGGGGACAGGGTACAGTACTTC. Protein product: CAISGDRVQYF.

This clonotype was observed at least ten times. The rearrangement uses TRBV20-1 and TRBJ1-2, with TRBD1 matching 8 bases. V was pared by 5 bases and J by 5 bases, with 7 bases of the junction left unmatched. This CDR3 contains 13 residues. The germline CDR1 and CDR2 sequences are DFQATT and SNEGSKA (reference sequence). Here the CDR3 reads CSASSGQGYGYTF. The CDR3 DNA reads TGCAGTGCTTCTTCTGGACAGGGATATGGCTACACCTTC.

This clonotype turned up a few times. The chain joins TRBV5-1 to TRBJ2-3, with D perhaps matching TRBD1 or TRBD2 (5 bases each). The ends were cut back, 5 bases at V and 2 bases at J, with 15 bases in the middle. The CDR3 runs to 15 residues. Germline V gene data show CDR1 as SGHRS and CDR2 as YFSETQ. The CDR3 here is CASSLDGAITDTQYF. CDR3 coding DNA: TGCGCCAGCAGTCTGGACGGGGCTATCACAGATACGCAGTATTTT. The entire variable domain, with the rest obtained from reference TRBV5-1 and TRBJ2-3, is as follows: KAGVTQTPRYLIKTRGQQVTLSCSPISGHRSVSWYQQTPGQGLQFLFEYFSETQRNKGNFPGRFSGRQFSNSRSEMNVSTLELGDSALYLCASSLDGAITDTQYFGPGTRLTVL.

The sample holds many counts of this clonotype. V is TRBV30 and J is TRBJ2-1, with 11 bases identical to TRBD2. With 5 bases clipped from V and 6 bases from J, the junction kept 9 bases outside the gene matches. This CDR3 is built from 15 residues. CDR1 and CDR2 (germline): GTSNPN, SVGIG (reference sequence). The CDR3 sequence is CAWGRLAGLINEQFF. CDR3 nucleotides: TGTGCCTGGGGAAGACTAGCGGGATTGATCAATGAGCAGTTCTTC. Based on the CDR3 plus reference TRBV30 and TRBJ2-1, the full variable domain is SQTIHQWPATLVQPVGSPLSLECTVEGTSNPNLYWYRQAAGRGLQLLFYSVGIGQISSEVPQNLSASRPQDRQFILSSKKLLLSDSGFYLCAWGRLAGLINEQFFGPGTRLTVL.

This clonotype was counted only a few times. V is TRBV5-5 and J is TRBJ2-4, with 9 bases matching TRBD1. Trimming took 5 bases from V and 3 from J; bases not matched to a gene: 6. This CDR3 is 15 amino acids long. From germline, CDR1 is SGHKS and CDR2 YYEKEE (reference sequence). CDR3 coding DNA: TGTGCCAGCAGTCGGGACAGGGATAACAAAAACATTCAGTACTTC. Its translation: CASSRDRDNKNIQYF.

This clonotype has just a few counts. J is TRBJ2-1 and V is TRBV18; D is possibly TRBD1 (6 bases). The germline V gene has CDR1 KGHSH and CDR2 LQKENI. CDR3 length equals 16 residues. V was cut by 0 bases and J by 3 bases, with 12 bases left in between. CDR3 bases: TGTGCCAGCTCACCACCCGGGACAAGGGTCTACAATGAGCAGTTCTTC. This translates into CASSPPGTRVYNEQFF.

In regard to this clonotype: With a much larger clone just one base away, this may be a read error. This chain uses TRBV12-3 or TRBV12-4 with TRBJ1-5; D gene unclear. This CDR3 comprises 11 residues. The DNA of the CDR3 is TGTGCCGGCAGTTTAAATCAGCCCCAGCATTTT. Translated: CAGSLNQPQHF.

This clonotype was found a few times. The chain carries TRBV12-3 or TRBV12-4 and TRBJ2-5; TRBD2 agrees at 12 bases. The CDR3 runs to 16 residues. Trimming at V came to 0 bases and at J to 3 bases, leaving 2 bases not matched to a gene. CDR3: CASSLALAGGKETQYF. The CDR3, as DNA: TGTGCCAGCAGTTTAGCGCTAGCGGGAGGGAAAGAGACCCAGTACTTC.

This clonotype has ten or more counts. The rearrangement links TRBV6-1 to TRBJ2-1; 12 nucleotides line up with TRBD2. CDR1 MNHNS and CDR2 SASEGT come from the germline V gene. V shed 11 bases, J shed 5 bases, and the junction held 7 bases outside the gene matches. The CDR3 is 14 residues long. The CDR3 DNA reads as TGTGCCGGCCAGACTAGCGGGAGACACAATGAGCAGTTCTTC. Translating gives CAGQTSGRHNEQFF.

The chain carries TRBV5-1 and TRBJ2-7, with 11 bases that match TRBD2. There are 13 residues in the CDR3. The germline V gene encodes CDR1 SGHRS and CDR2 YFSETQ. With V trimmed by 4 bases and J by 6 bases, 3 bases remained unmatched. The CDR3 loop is CASSPGLAAEQYF. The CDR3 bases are TGCGCCAGCAGCCCGGGACTAGCGGCCGAGCAGTACTTC.

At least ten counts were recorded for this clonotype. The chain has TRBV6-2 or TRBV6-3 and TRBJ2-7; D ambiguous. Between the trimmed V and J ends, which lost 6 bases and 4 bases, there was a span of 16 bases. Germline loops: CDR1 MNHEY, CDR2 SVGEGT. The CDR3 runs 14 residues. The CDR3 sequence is CASSTRSEGYEQYF. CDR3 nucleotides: TGTGCCAGCAGCACCCGATCGGAAGGATACGAGCAGTACTTC.

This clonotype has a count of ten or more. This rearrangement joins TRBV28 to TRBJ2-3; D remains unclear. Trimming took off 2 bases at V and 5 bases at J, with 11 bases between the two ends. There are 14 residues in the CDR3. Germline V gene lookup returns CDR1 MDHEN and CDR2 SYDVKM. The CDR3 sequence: CASSLRLIRDTQYF. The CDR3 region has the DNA TGTGCCAGCAGTTTAAGGCTGATCAGAGATACGCAGTATTTT.

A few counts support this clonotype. CDR3 residues: CASSSGTSGTETQYF. The CDR3 DNA reads as TGTGCCAGCAGTAGCGGGACTAGCGGGACAGAGACCCAGTACTTC. The chain is built from TRBV6-1 and TRBJ2-5; TRBD2 matches 13 bases. This CDR3 comprises 15 residues. V was pared by 5 bases and J by 4 bases, with 4 bases of the junction left unmatched. Per the germline V gene, CDR1 is MNHNS and CDR2 is SASEGT.

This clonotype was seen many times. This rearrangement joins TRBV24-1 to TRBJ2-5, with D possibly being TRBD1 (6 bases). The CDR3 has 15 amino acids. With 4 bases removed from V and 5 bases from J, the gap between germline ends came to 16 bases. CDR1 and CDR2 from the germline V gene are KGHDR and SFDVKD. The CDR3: CATSDLTGPSETQYF. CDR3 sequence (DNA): TGTGCCACCAGTGACCTTACAGGGCCCTCGGAGACCCAGTACTTC.

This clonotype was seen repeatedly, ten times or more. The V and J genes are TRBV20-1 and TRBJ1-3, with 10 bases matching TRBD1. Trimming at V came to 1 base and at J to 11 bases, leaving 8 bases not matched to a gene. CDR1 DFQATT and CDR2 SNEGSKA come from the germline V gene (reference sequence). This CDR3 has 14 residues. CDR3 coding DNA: TGCAGTGCTAGAGTCGAGGACAGGGGGACCCCCATATATTTT. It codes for CSARVEDRGTPIYF.

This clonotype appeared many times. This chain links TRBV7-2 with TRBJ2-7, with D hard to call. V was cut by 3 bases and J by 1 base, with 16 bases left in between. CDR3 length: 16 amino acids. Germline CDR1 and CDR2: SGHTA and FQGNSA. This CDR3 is CASSFIMPRQSYEQYF. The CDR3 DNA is TGTGCCAGCAGCTTTATCATGCCCCGACAATCCTACGAGCAGTACTTC.

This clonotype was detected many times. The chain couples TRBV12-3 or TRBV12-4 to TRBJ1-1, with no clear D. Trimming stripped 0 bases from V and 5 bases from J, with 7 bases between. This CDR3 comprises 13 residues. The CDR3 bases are TGTGCCAGCAGTTTAGCTCTGAGTACTGAAGCTTTCTTT. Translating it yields CASSLALSTEAFF.

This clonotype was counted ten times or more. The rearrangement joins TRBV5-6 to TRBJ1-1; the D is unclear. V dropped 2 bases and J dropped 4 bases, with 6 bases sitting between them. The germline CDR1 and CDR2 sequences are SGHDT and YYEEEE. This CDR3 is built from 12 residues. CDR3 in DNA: TGTGCCAGCAGCTTACAGTTCACTGAAGCTTTCTTT. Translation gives CASSLQFTEAFF.

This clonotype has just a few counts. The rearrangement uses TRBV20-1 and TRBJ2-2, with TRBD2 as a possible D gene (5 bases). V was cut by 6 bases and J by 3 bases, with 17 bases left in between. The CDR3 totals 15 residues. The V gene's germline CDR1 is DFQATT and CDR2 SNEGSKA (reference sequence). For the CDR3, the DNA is TGCAGTGCCGCCCCTGGACGGGGATACACCGGGGAGCTGTTTTTT. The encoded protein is CSAAPGRGYTGELFF.

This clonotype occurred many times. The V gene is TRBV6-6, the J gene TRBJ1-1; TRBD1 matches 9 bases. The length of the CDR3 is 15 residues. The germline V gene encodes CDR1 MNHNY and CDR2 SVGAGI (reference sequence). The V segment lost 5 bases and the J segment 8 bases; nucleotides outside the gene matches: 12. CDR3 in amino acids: CASSPGTGLILEAFF. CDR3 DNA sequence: TGTGCCAGCAGTCCCGGGACAGGGCTGATACTCGAAGCTTTCTTT.

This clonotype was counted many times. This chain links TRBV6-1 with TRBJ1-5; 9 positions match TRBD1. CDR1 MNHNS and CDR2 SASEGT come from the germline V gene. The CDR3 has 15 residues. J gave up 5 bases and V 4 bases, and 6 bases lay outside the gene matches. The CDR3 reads CASSGGTGNHQPQHF. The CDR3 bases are TGTGCCAGCAGTGGGGGGACAGGGAATCATCAGCCCCAGCATTTT.